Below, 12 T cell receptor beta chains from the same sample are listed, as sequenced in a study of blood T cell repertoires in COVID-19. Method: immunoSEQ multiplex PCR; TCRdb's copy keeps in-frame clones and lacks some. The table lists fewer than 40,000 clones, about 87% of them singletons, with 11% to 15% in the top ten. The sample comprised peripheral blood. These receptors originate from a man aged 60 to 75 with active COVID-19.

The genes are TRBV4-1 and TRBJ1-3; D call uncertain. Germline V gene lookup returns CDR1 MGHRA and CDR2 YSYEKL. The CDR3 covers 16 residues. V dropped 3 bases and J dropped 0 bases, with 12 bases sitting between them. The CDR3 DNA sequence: TGCGCCAGCAGCCAGGAACAGTATATCTCTGGAAACACCATATATTTT. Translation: CASSQEQYISGNTIYF.

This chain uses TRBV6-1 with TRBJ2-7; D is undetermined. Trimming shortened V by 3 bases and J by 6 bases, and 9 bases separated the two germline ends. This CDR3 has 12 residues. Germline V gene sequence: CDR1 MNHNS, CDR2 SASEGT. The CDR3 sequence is CASSEAPSEQYF. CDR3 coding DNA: TGTGCCAGCAGTGAGGCCCCAAGCGAGCAGTACTTC.

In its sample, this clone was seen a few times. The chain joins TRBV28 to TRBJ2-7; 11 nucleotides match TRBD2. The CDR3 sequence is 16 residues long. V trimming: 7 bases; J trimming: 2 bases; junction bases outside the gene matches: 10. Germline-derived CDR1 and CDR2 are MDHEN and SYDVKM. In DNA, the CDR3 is TGTGCCAGCACCCGCCTGACTAGCGGGATGGCCTACGAGCAGTACTTC. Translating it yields CASTRLTSGMAYEQYF.

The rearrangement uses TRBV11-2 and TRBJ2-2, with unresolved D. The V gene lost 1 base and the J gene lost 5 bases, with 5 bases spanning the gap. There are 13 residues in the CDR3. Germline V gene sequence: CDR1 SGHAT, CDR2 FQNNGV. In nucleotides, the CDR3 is TGTGCCAGCAGCTTAGGCAGGACCGGGGAGCTGTTTTTT. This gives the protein CASSLGRTGELFF.

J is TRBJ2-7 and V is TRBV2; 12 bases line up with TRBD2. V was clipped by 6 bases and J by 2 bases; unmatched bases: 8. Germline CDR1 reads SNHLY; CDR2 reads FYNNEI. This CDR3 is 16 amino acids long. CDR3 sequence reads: CASRGLAGSPPYEQYF. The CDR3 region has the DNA TGTGCCAGCAGAGGACTAGCGGGAAGCCCACCCTACGAGCAGTACTTC. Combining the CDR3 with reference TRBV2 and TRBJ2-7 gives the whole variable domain EPEVTQTPSHQVTQMGQEVILRCVPISNHLYFYWYRQILGQKVEFLVSFYNNEISEKSEIFDDQFSVERPDGSNFTLKIRSTKLEDSAMYFCASRGLAGSPPYEQYFGPGTRLTVT.

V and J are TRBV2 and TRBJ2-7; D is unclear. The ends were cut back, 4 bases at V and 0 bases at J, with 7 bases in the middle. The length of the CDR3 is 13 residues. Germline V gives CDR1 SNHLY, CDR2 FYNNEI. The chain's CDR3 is CASSVEPSYEQYF. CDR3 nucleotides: TGTGCCAGCAGTGTGGAGCCCTCCTACGAGCAGTACTTC.

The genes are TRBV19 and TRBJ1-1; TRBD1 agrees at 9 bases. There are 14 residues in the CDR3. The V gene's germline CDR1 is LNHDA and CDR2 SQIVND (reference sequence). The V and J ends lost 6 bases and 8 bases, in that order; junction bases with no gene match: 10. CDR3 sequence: CASRKKTGGLEAFF. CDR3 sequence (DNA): TGTGCCAGTAGGAAAAAGACAGGGGGACTCGAAGCTTTCTTT.

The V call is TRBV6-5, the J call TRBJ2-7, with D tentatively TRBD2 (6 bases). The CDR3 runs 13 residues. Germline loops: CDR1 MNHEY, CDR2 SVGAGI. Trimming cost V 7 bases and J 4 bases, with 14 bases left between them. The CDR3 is CASTKGLSYEQYF. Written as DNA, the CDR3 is TGTGCCAGCACTAAGGGACTGAGTTACGAGCAGTACTTC.

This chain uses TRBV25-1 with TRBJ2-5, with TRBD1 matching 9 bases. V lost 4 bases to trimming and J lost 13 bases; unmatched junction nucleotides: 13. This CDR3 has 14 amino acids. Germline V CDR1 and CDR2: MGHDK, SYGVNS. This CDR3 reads CASSGAGTGPMRYF. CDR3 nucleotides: TGTGCCAGCAGTGGGGCCGGGACAGGGCCCATGCGGTACTTC.

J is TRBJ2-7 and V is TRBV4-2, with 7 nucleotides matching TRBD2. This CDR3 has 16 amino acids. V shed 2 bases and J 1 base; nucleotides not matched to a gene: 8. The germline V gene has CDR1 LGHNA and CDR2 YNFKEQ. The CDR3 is CASSQWTRGSSYEQYF. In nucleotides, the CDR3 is TGTGCCAGCAGCCAATGGACTAGAGGGAGTTCCTACGAGCAGTACTTC.

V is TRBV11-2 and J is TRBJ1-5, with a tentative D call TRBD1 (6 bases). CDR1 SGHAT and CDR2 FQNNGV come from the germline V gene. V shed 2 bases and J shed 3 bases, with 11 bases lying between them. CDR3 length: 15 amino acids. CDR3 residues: CASSLLKGDNQPQHF. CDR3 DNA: TGTGCCAGCAGCTTATTAAAGGGGGACAATCAGCCCCAGCATTTT.

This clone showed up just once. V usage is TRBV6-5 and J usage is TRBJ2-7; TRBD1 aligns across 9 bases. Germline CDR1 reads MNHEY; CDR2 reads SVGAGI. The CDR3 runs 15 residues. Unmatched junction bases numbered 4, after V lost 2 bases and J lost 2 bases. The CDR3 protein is CASSYMDRGPYEQYF. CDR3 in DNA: TGTGCCAGCAGTTACATGGACAGGGGTCCCTACGAGCAGTACTTC.